The 11 T cell receptor beta chains given below trace back to one sample, sequenced in a study of radiotherapy plus CTLA-4 blockade in lung cancer. Only in-frame clones appear in the TCRdb table, and some are missing; sequencing was by immunoSEQ multiplex PCR. This table holds approximately 89,000 clones, around four fifths found once. Sample: peripheral blood, taken from a patient treated with radiotherapy plus ipilimumab. The source is a human donor with non-small cell lung cancer that progressed on radiotherapy plus ipilimumab.

The genes are TRBV2 and TRBJ1-5; the match to TRBD1 covers 9 bases. From germline, CDR1 is SNHLY and CDR2 FYNNEI. This CDR3 is 14 amino acids long. V lost 5 bases, J lost 4 bases, and 3 bases stayed unmatched. CDR3: CASSNGQGNQPQHF. The CDR3 DNA reads TGTGCCAGCAGTAACGGACAGGGGAATCAGCCCCAGCATTTT.

The CDR3 DNA is TGTGCCATCAGCGGACTAGCGGACAATGAGCAGTTCTTC. Translating it yields CAISGLADNEQFF. The V call is TRBV10-3, the J call TRBJ2-1, with 10 nucleotides matching TRBD2. With V trimmed by 6 bases and J by 5 bases, 1 base remained unmatched. The CDR3 covers 13 residues. Germline CDR1 and CDR2: ENHRY and SYGVKD.

The chain has TRBV6-5 and TRBJ1-6, with TRBD1 as a possible D gene (5 bases). The germline V gene encodes CDR1 MNHEY and CDR2 SVGAGI. The CDR3 length is 13 residues. V shed 6 bases and J shed 4 bases, with 7 bases lying between them. DNA of the CDR3: TGTGCCAGCAGGGCAGGGTATAATTCACCCCTCCACTTT. Encoded protein: CASRAGYNSPLHF.

This clone came up many times. V gene TRBV4-1 combines with J gene TRBJ1-5, with unresolved D. The V and J ends lost 4 bases and 3 bases respectively, with 7 bases between them. The CDR3 is 13 amino acids. Per the germline V gene, CDR1 is MGHRA and CDR2 is YSYEKL. The chain's CDR3 is CASSPDPNQPQHF. The CDR3 nucleotides are TGCGCCAGCAGCCCCGACCCCAATCAGCCCCAGCATTTT.

This clone was observed a handful of times. The chain combines TRBV7-8 with TRBJ2-7, with 10 nucleotides matching TRBD2. From germline, CDR1 is SGHVS and CDR2 FQNEAQ. V lost 5 bases to trimming and J lost 3 bases; unmatched junction nucleotides: 10. There are 16 residues in the CDR3. CDR3 residues: CASSNSLAGDFYEQYF. Written as DNA, the CDR3 is TGTGCCAGCAGCAATTCTCTAGCGGGAGATTTCTACGAGCAGTACTTC. Looking up the rest from reference TRBV7-8 and TRBJ2-7 gives the full variable domain: GAGVSQSPRYKVAKRGQDVALRCDPISGHVSLFWYQQALGQGPEFLTYFQNEAQLDKSGLPSDRFFAERPEGSVSTLKIQRTQQEDSAVYLCASSNSLAGDFYEQYFGPGTRLTVT.

V and J are TRBV9 and TRBJ2-3; D call uncertain. The CDR3 is made up of 14 amino acids. Germline CDR1 reads SGDLS; CDR2 reads YYNGEE. V lost 0 bases, J lost 0 bases, and 5 bases lay in between. CDR3 amino acids: CASSVAASTDTQYF. CDR3 sequence (DNA): TGTGCCAGCAGCGTAGCGGCTAGCACAGATACGCAGTATTTT.

The chain uses TRBV29-1 and TRBJ1-2; TRBD1 might be the D (6 bases). The V gene's germline CDR1 is SQVTM and CDR2 ANQGSEA. Trimming took off 3 bases at V and 10 bases at J, with 9 bases between the two ends. The CDR3 sequence is 10 residues long. CDR3 DNA: TGCAGCGTTGATGGGGGACACTACACCTTC. Its protein product is CSVDGGHYTF.

The V gene is TRBV6-5, the J gene TRBJ1-4; D possibly corresponds to TRBD1 (6 bases). This CDR3 contains 14 residues. Trimming removed 6 bases at V and 5 bases at J, with 13 bases between. Per the germline V gene, CDR1 is MNHEY and CDR2 is SVGAGI. The CDR3 nucleotides are TGTGCCAGCAGAATGACAGGTCGGAATGAAAAACTGTTTTTT. Amino acids: CASRMTGRNEKLFF.

J is TRBJ1-2 and V is TRBV5-1, with D tentatively TRBD1 (5 bases). The CDR3 loop spans 15 amino acids. The V gene lost 2 bases and the J gene lost 4 bases, with 15 bases spanning the gap. From germline, CDR1 is SGHRS and CDR2 YFSETQ. The DNA of the CDR3 is TGCGCCAGCAGCTTATTGGGGCAAGCTGTCTATGGCTACACCTTC. As protein: CASSLLGQAVYGYTF.

This clone came up many times. This rearrangement joins TRBV7-8 to TRBJ2-7; 8 nucleotides agree with TRBD2. The CDR3 covers 15 residues. The germline gives CDR1 SGHVS, CDR2 FQNEAQ. V was clipped by 7 bases and J by 1 base; unmatched bases: 9. CDR3 in DNA: TGTGCCAGCAACACAAGGGGCGGGAGGTCCTACGAGCAGTACTTC. Protein product: CASNTRGGRSYEQYF.

V gene TRBV5-5 combines with J gene TRBJ2-2; D may match TRBD1 or TRBD2 (5 bases each). CDR3 size: 19 residues. Germline CDR1 is SGHKS and CDR2 is YYEKEE (reference sequence). V was pared by 4 bases and J by 0 bases, with 22 bases between. The CDR3 region has the DNA TGTGCCAGCAGCCGGACACCCGGGGACCACCTCTCGAACACCGGGGAGCTGTTTTTT. Translated, it gives CASSRTPGDHLSNTGELFF.